One and the same sample provided the 28 T cell receptor beta chains below, sequenced in a study of CD8 T cells in Susac syndrome. The RNA input was about 0.5 to 1 ug, and it was reverse transcribed with random hexamers. TCRdb re-called the immunoSEQ multiplex PCR reads through MiXCR, storing one row per CDR3 protein. This sample has 100,000 to 150,000 distinct CDR3 sequences; 90% to 95% occur once, and the top ten carry around 0.2%. Material for sequencing was CD8+ T cells from PBMCs. These receptors all come from a human donor with Susac syndrome.

CDR3 in DNA: TGTGCCAGCAGCGTAGAGGGGCCCACAGATACGCAGTATTTT. This translates into CASSVEGPTDTQYF. This sequence joins TRBV9 and TRBJ2-3; possible D gene TRBD1, 5 bases. Trimming took 0 bases from V and 2 from J, leaving 7 bases between them. This CDR3 comprises 14 residues. Germline-derived CDR1 and CDR2 are SGDLS and YYNGEE.

The rearrangement joins TRBV12-3 or TRBV12-4 to TRBJ2-2, with 9 bases identical to TRBD1. This CDR3 is 15 amino acids long. The J segment lost 5 bases and the V segment lost 7 bases, leaving 8 bases of the junction unmatched. CDR3 loop: CASNPGQGKTGELFF. As DNA, the CDR3 is TGTGCCAGCAACCCGGGACAGGGAAAAACCGGGGAGCTGTTTTTT.

The chain employs TRBV19 and TRBJ1-1; TRBD1 aligns across 10 bases. Germline-derived CDR1 and CDR2 are LNHDA and SQIVND (reference sequence). V shed 6 bases, J shed 8 bases, and the junction held 12 bases outside the gene matches. The CDR3 is 15 residues long. The CDR3 loop is CASSISLGTGAEAFF. The CDR3 DNA sequence: TGTGCCAGTAGCATCTCGCTCGGGACAGGGGCAGAAGCTTTCTTT.

The chain uses TRBV12-5 and TRBJ2-1, with unresolved D. Trimming stripped 7 bases from V and 0 bases from J, with 7 bases between. Germline CDR1 reads LGHNT; CDR2 reads FRNRAP. The CDR3 is 13 residues long. The CDR3 loop is CASDWSSYNEQFF. The CDR3 DNA sequence: TGTGCTAGTGACTGGAGCTCCTACAATGAGCAGTTCTTC.

V usage is TRBV27 and J usage is TRBJ1-1; tentatively, D is TRBD1 (6 bases). With 8 bases removed from V and 3 bases from J, the gap between germline ends came to 13 bases. The CDR3 extends over 13 amino acids. Germline lookup yields CDR1 MNHEY and CDR2 SMNVEV (reference sequence). CDR3 DNA: TGTGCCAGCTCGTGGGGGCTAGACACTGAAGCTTTCTTT. Translated, it gives CASSWGLDTEAFF.

The chain combines TRBV20-1 with TRBJ2-5; the D gene could be TRBD1 or TRBD2 (5 bases each). V lost 0 bases, J lost 5 bases, and 19 bases lay in between. The V gene's germline CDR1 is DFQATT and CDR2 SNEGSKA (reference sequence). This CDR3 is built from 16 residues. The CDR3 DNA is TGCAGTGCTAGAGATTCCCAGGGATCGGACTTGGAGACCCAGTACTTC. It yields the protein CSARDSQGSDLETQYF.

This clonotype was seen a single time. The chain joins TRBV6-4 to TRBJ2-1; the D gene could be TRBD1 or TRBD2 (5 bases each). The CDR3 covers 15 residues. Germline-derived CDR1 and CDR2 are MRHNA and SNTAGT. V was clipped by 6 bases and J by 1 base, with 13 bases between them. The CDR3 reads CASSNRDGSYNEQFF. CDR3 coding DNA: TGTGCCAGCAGCAACCGGGACGGTTCCTACAATGAGCAGTTCTTC.

The chain carries TRBV3-1 and TRBJ2-1; D may match TRBD1 or TRBD2 (6 bases each). Trimming took off 0 bases at V and 0 bases at J, with 15 bases between the two ends. The CDR3 extends over 18 amino acids. The germline V gene has CDR1 LGHDT and CDR2 YNNKEL (reference sequence). The CDR3 loop is CASSQDPVGGGSYNEQFF. CDR3 DNA sequence: TGTGCCAGCAGCCAAGATCCCGTGGGGGGCGGCTCCTACAATGAGCAGTTCTTC.

The chain links TRBV5-1 to TRBJ2-7, with a possible D match to TRBD2 (6 bases). The V end was cut by 2 bases, the J end by 5 bases, with 11 bases between. Germline CDR1 SGHRS, CDR2 YFSETQ. The length of the CDR3 is 13 residues. The CDR3 DNA is TGCGCCAGCAGCTTAACGGGAGTAGACGAGCAGTACTTC. Translation: CASSLTGVDEQYF.

V gene TRBV29-1 combines with J gene TRBJ2-1; 9 bases fit TRBD1. Losses at the gene ends were 5 bases for V and 7 bases for J; bases not matched to a gene: 9. The CDR3 length is 14 residues. Germline V lookup: CDR1 SQVTM, CDR2 ANQGSEA. CDR3 loop: CSVRTGGESNEQFF. The CDR3 coding sequence is TGCAGCGTTCGTACAGGGGGCGAGTCGAATGAGCAGTTCTTC.

This chain connects TRBV7-2 to TRBJ2-7; the D is unclear. Germline-derived CDR1 and CDR2 are SGHTA and FQGNSA. This CDR3 is built from 12 residues. With 5 bases removed from V and 7 bases from J, the gap between germline ends came to 12 bases. The CDR3 region is CASSRQFGEQYF. DNA of the CDR3: TGTGCCAGCAGCCGTCAATTCGGGGAGCAGTACTTC.

The CDR3 is CASSLAGDRADTQYF. In nucleotides, the CDR3 is TGTGCCAGCAGTTTAGCGGGAGATCGGGCAGATACGCAGTATTTT. The rearrangement uses TRBV12-3 or TRBV12-4 and TRBJ2-3; D might be TRBD2 (5 bases). V lost 0 bases and J 4 bases, leaving 11 bases between the germline ends. There are 15 residues in the CDR3.

The V and J genes are TRBV28 and TRBJ1-5; unclear D gene. Trimming pared 3 bases from V and 3 bases from J, leaving 9 bases between. This CDR3 region has 14 residues. Germline CDR1 is MDHEN and CDR2 is SYDVKM. The chain's CDR3 is CASSFTGDNQPQHF. CDR3 bases: TGTGCCAGCAGTTTCACCGGCGACAATCAGCCCCAGCATTTT.

This chain connects TRBV9 to TRBJ2-1; no reliable D call. Trimming removed 3 bases at V and 9 bases at J, with 10 bases between. Germline values: CDR1 SGDLS, CDR2 YYNGEE. CDR3 size: 12 residues. This CDR3 reads CASSAESGEQFF. CDR3 DNA: TGTGCCAGCAGCGCCGAGTCGGGTGAGCAGTTCTTC.

V usage is TRBV6-5 and J usage is TRBJ1-2; 10 bases fit TRBD1. Germline V gives CDR1 MNHEY, CDR2 SVGAGI. The CDR3 is made up of 13 amino acids. The V and J ends lost 6 bases and 6 bases, in that order; junction bases with no gene match: 4. The CDR3 coding sequence is TGTGCCAGCAGGTCCGACAGGGGGCATGGCTACACCTTC. The encoded protein is CASRSDRGHGYTF.

V and J are TRBV2 and TRBJ1-5; 7 bases are shared with TRBD1. Germline CDR1 is SNHLY and CDR2 is FYNNEI. V was clipped by 7 bases and J by 4 bases; unmatched bases: 16. The CDR3 length is 17 residues. The CDR3 protein is CASKPQGLTGPNQPQHF. CDR3 DNA sequence: TGTGCCAGCAAGCCCCAAGGGTTGACAGGGCCTAATCAGCCCCAGCATTTT.

This chain connects TRBV7-8 to TRBJ1-2; TRBD1 aligns across 8 bases. V was pared by 5 bases and J by 3 bases, with 8 bases of the junction left unmatched. The CDR3 runs to 15 residues. The germline V gene encodes CDR1 SGHVS and CDR2 FQNEAQ. CDR3 DNA: TGTGCCAGCAGCCTCCATGGACAGGGAGACTATGGCTACACCTTC. Protein sequence: CASSLHGQGDYGYTF. Full variable domain (rest looked up from reference TRBV7-8 and TRBJ1-2): GAGVSQSPRYKVAKRGQDVALRCDPISGHVSLFWYQQALGQGPEFLTYFQNEAQLDKSGLPSDRFFAERPEGSVSTLKIQRTQQEDSAVYLCASSLHGQGDYGYTFGSGTRLTVV.

V and J are TRBV5-1 and TRBJ2-5; D is unresolved. CDR1 and CDR2 from the germline V gene are SGHRS and YFSETQ. Trimming cost V 4 bases and J 2 bases, with 9 bases left between them. CDR3 size: 13 residues. Here the CDR3 DNA reads TGCGCCAGCAGCGACGACCTACAAGAGACCCAGTACTTC. Encoded protein: CASSDDLQETQYF. Using reference TRBV5-1 and TRBJ2-5 for the parts outside the CDR3, the full variable domain is KAGVTQTPRYLIKTRGQQVTLSCSPISGHRSVSWYQQTPGQGLQFLFEYFSETQRNKGNFPGRFSGRQFSNSRSEMNVSTLELGDSALYLCASSDDLQETQYFGPGTRLLVL.

The chain uses TRBV7-8 and TRBJ2-7, with D perhaps TRBD1 (6 bases). CDR3 length: 14 amino acids. Germline values: CDR1 SGHVS, CDR2 FQNEAQ. Trimming removed 4 bases at V and 2 bases at J, with 12 bases between. DNA of the CDR3: TGTGCCAGCAGCTATTTGGACAGAGCCTACGAGCAGTACTTC. Protein product: CASSYLDRAYEQYF.

This chain connects TRBV15 to TRBJ2-1; D is unclear. The V end lost 5 bases, the J end lost 7 bases, and 21 bases lay between the germline ends. Germline lookup yields CDR1 LNHNV and CDR2 YYDKDF (reference sequence). CDR3 length: 16 residues. As DNA, the CDR3 is TGTGCCACCAGCTCCGACCCGGGCCTCGGCAGGAATGAGCAGTTCTTC. As protein: CATSSDPGLGRNEQFF.

The CDR3 spells CASSYGQGPYNEQFF. Written as DNA, the CDR3 is TGTGCCAGCAGTTACGGACAGGGCCCCTACAATGAGCAGTTCTTC. The gene calls are TRBV27 and TRBJ2-1; 8 bases align to TRBD1. Trimming took 4 bases from V and 2 from J; bases not matched to a gene: 4. Looked up from germline, CDR1 is MNHEY and CDR2 is SMNVEV (reference sequence). CDR3 length equals 15 residues.

The chain recombines TRBV12-3 or TRBV12-4 with TRBJ1-6, with 7 bases fitting TRBD1. The CDR3 extends over 15 amino acids. J was trimmed by 9 bases and V by 5 bases; bases with no gene match: 10. CDR3 in DNA: TGTGCCAGCAGTCCCACCGGGACAGATGGTTCACCCCTCCACTTT. As protein: CASSPTGTDGSPLHF.

The chain links TRBV20-1 to TRBJ2-1; 8 nucleotides line up with TRBD2. There are 15 residues in the CDR3. Per germline, CDR1 DFQATT and CDR2 SNEGSKA (reference sequence). V shed 6 bases and J 2 bases; nucleotides not matched to a gene: 9. The CDR3 region is CSAPGAGGAYNEQFF. Here the CDR3 DNA reads TGCAGTGCCCCGGGGGCGGGAGGCGCCTACAATGAGCAGTTCTTC.

The rearrangement uses TRBV2 and TRBJ2-7; no clear D gene. The CDR3 totals 10 residues. V shed 8 bases and J shed 4 bases, with 6 bases lying between them. CDR1 and CDR2 from the germline V gene are SNHLY and FYNNEI. In DNA form, the CDR3 reads TGTGCCAGCGGCGTTTACGAGCAGTACTTC. Protein: CASGVYEQYF.

The CDR3 sequence is CSARPLRGHTEAFF. The CDR3, as DNA: TGCAGTGCTAGACCCCTAAGGGGCCACACTGAAGCTTTCTTT. The gene calls are TRBV20-1 and TRBJ1-1, with D tentatively TRBD1 (5 bases). Germline V CDR1 and CDR2: DFQATT, SNEGSKA (reference sequence). This CDR3 spans 14 amino acids. The V end was cut by 2 bases, the J end by 3 bases, with 13 bases between.

The chain couples TRBV27 to TRBJ1-1; no firm D call. Trimming removed 3 bases from V and 3 bases from J, with 11 bases in between. Germline values: CDR1 MNHEY, CDR2 SMNVEV (reference sequence). CDR3 size: 14 residues. CDR3 sequence reads: CASSFKGRDTEAFF. CDR3 coding DNA: TGTGCCAGCAGTTTTAAAGGACGGGACACTGAAGCTTTCTTT.

The chain joins TRBV13 to TRBJ2-7, with 12 bases lining up with TRBD2. The CDR3 extends over 17 amino acids. From germline, CDR1 is PRHDT and CDR2 FYEKMQ (reference sequence). With 4 bases clipped from V and 3 bases from J, the junction kept 10 bases outside the gene matches. CDR3 region: CASSSPGLAGWGYEQYF. Here the CDR3 DNA reads TGTGCCAGCAGCTCCCCCGGACTAGCGGGGTGGGGCTACGAGCAGTACTTC.

The genes are TRBV25-1 and TRBJ1-4; 7 bases fit TRBD1. V trimming: 2 bases; J trimming: 7 bases; junction bases outside the gene matches: 7. The V gene's germline CDR1 is MGHDK and CDR2 SYGVNS. This CDR3 has 15 residues. CDR3 in amino acids: CASSERTGPGEKLFF. The CDR3 bases are TGTGCCAGCAGTGAAAGGACAGGTCCCGGTGAAAAACTGTTTTTT.